The rows below give T cell receptor beta chains drawn from one sample of a study of blood T cell repertoires in COVID-19. This table comes from immunoSEQ multiplex PCR, and its TCRdb copy is limited to in-frame clones, with some not included. The data show about 260,000 clones, 88% seen once. The sample taken for sequencing was peripheral blood. The receptor set was obtained from a man aged 60-69 years who had recovered from COVID-19. CDR3s leave out the opening cysteine and the closing phenylalanine or tryptophan. A D gene is named only where the DNA matches it firmly. Size tells how often a clone was seen (once, few, many) or the class of an expanded clone, and some rows leave it out.

CDR3 protein,V gene,clone size,D gene
ASSVDGRRGTEAF,TRBV9,NA,NA
ATRDWPNEQF,TRBV6-5,NA,NA
ASSVEPGTGNTIY,TRBV9,once,NA
ASSKGTSGVQETQY,TRBV2,NA,TRBD2
ASSYSGGVDTEAF,TRBV6-5,NA,NA
ASSQKTGMNTEAF,TRBV19,NA,TRBD1
ASSWTEYEQY,TRBV7-9,NA,NA
ASSLRGLAGVYEQY,TRBV7-2,NA,TRBD2
ASSQYGGRDSNEKLF,TRBV4-2,NA,NA
ASSLNRGSGQPQH,TRBV7-2,NA,NA
ASSQDWRGAQPAGELF,TRBV14,once,TRBD2
ASSSGQGLHGYT,TRBV7-3,few,TRBD1
ASSLTFGASGSSGNTIY,TRBV11-2,many,NA
ASSQDPGDEQY,TRBV14,NA,NA
ASSPSGRSTEAF,TRBV27,once,NA
ASSPTGGAQAF,TRBV12-3/TRBV12-4,NA,TRBD1
ASSPIGDNEKLF,TRBV7-2,NA,NA
ASSLNSGSGNTIY,TRBV5-1,few,NA
ASSLGASGAETQY,TRBV7-7,NA,TRBD2
ASSLGSGGYEQY,TRBV7-6,NA,NA
ASSFTSGGAYETQY,TRBV7-2,NA,TRBD2
ASSLTSGQADPGNTIY,TRBV7-9,NA,NA
ATSSRPGALSGNTIY,TRBV15,NA,NA
ASSLGAGSNQPQH,TRBV5-1,NA,NA
ASSLDLYNEQF,TRBV5-8,NA,NA
ASSYSGRLGYGYT,TRBV6-2/TRBV6-3,NA,NA
ASSSTSATYNEQF,TRBV5-1,NA,TRBD2
ASSARRDRYHEQY,TRBV4-2,NA,NA
ASSGSTGVNTEAF,TRBV5-4,NA,TRBD1
ASSRQGAPPETQY,TRBV7-3,NA,TRBD1
ASSPKTTNEKLF,TRBV5-1,NA,NA
ASSKSFEGRAF,TRBV6-5,NA,NA
ASSQGRLAGDWY,TRBV4-2,NA,TRBD2
ASSLEIMTSVFEQY,TRBV7-6,NA,TRBD2
ASSLVRGGADTQY,TRBV5-1,NA,NA
ASSKGEGDLNTEAF,TRBV21-1,NA,NA
ASSVPATGLEDTQY,TRBV9,NA,NA
AWSVPRGKQGKNSPLH,TRBV30,NA,TRBD1
ASSRGFLANEKLF,TRBV3-1/TRBV3-2,NA,NA
ASSTTRVYEQY,TRBV6-5,NA,NA
ASSDDSFEQY,TRBV6-1,NA,NA
ASSQAGFQETQY,TRBV4-2,NA,NA
ASGTVGAYGEQY,TRBV12-5,NA,NA
ASSLGEGRGLETQY,TRBV7-2,NA,TRBD2
ASSLLASTDTQY,TRBV5-1,NA,NA
ASSRGTAYSNQPQH,TRBV27,NA,TRBD1
ATGPRRQNTIY,TRBV15,NA,NA
ASSVEAGSFEGYT,TRBV9,NA,NA
ASSLQGAGAEAF,TRBV18,NA,TRBD1
ASSLGGERKLTNEKLF,TRBV5-1,NA,NA
ASSQFPPQGVENGYT,TRBV3-1/TRBV3-2,few,TRBD1